Reported below is one T cell receptor beta chain. Terminally differentiated effector memory CD45RA+ cells were left out of the naive CD8 fraction, which was CD45RO-negative and positively selected for CCR7. The data were obtained in a study of shared clonotypes between healthy human individuals. It was at deep level that the assay was run. The table came from immunoSEQ multiplex PCR; TCRdb's copy has only in-frame clones and leaves some out. The data hold millions of clones, with about 95% observed a single time. Sequencing used naive CD8+ T cells sorted from blood. The receptor was derived from a man in his late teens or twenties in good health.

The CDR3 loop reads CASSMHLGEGPYEQYF. The CDR3 DNA follows: TGTGCCAGTAGTATGCATTTGGGGGAGGGCCCCTACGAGCAGTACTTC. V usage is TRBV19 and J usage is TRBJ2-7, with TRBD2 matching over 7 bases. CDR1 and CDR2 from the germline V gene are LNHDA and SQIVND (reference sequence). This CDR3 is 16 amino acids long. After removal of 3 bases from V and 2 bases from J, the junction contained 10 bases not matched to a gene.